The TCR beta chain under discussion was sequenced for a study of cytomegalovirus exposure and HLA in healthy donors. Study results and limitations: Among CMV-associated TCR beta chains, most appeared HLA-restricted in a later analysis.

CDR1 and CDR2 (germline): LGHNA, YSLEER. This CDR3 is 16 amino acids long. V dropped 5 bases and J dropped 0 bases, with 13 bases sitting between them. As for this clone: Its target is unknown.

The study ran its PCR with 60 Vbeta and 13 Jbeta primers. The repertoire was sequenced with immunoSEQ multiplex PCR; TCRdb's copy has only in-frame clones and lacks some. The data show approximately 150,000 clones, approximately 77% seen once. The sequence was obtained from a male donor in good health and CMV-seropositive. V usage is TRBV4-3 and J usage is TRBJ1-4; D not resolved. The sample taken for sequencing was PBMCs. The CDR3 spells CASSSSPGATNEKLFF. The CDR3 nucleotides are TGCGCCAGCAGCTCCTCCCCGGGAGCAACTAATGAAAAACTGTTTTTT.